What follows is one T cell receptor beta chain and its context. This clonotype occurred many times. Its specific antigen is unknown. No qualities accompany the bases; no much larger clone lies one base away. There are 16 amino acids in the CDR3, from cysteine to phenylalanine inclusive. The CDR3 DNA has 48 bases and is translated from base 1. The junction shows trimming of 3 bases on V and 2 bases on J, plus 14 bases between the germline ends. Sequencing was performed on an Illumina NovaSeq 6000. cDNA libraries for TCRalpha and TCRbeta were prepared by 5'RACE using constant-segment primers, with sample barcodes and unique molecular identifiers added. RNA was extracted from every sample with Trizol reagent. Library amplification was performed in two PCR steps, and a second sample barcode and Illumina TruSeq adapters were introduced in the second step. Sequencing of libraries was performed on an Illumina NovaSeq with 2 x 150 bp paired-end reads. The authors' analysis ran thus. Reads were demultiplexed and collapsed into UMI-guided consensus sequences with migec v1.2.7. With mixcr v2.1.11, UMI consensuses were aligned to TRA and TRB V and J templates and assembled into clonotypes. A clonotype was counted as expanded or contracted only when both edgeR and NoisET called the clonotype significant, with the noise models trained on biological replicates. edgeR calls used a false discovery rate-adjusted p below 0.01 and a log2 fold-change threshold of 1. As an exploratory analysis of dynamics, max-normalized trajectories of the 1000 most abundant clonotypes were examined with PCA combined with hierarchical clustering. Each responding clone was given a CD4 or CD8 phenotype based on the CD4+ and CD8+ repertoires, which had been sequenced separately. TCRdb reprocessed the public reads (quality trimming at Q25 with fastp, clone calling with MiXCR) and kept in-frame beta chains. For every CDR3 protein sequence, its rows merge into one entry that carries the most common genes and DNA. TCRdb, rather than the study authors, made the V and J calls. Within this sample are 400,000 to 500,000 distinct CDR3 sequences, with about a sixth of them counted one time only. The top ten constitute under 25% of the sample.

The data originate from a study of T-cell memory formation after mild COVID-19 (dated by TCRdb to the early 2020s). With respect to the entire study: TCR sequence clusters from the two donors were largely donor specific. T-cell clones expanding and contracting after mild COVID-19 in two donors were tracked by longitudinal TCRalpha and TCRbeta repertoire sequencing. Two young, previously healthy adult volunteers, one female and one male, were included in the cohort.

Ficoll-Paque density gradient centrifugation was used to isolate PBMCs. What the study reported, not specific to this receptor: Contracting CD4+ clones appeared mostly in the CM and EM memory subsets, whereas CD8+ clones were enriched in EMRA. The study included only a couple of mild cases, and larger cohorts that include severe cases with pre-infection samples were judged to be necessary. SARS-CoV-2 specificity was not confirmed for the second-wave clones peaking on day 37. Balanced CD4/CD8 phenotypes were observed for clones contracting from day 15 to 85, whereas a bias towards CD4+ was observed for a second wave of clones expanding from day 15 to 37. Some responding clones were detected in pre-infection memory, which suggested that pre-existing cross-reactive memory T cells had joined the SARS-CoV-2 response.

The clonotype originates from a man aged 18-30 years who had mild COVID-19 (a few samples of this study predate the infection). The sample titles of this study are shuffled in the database, so cell type and time point are left out; the donor was told from shared clones. The chain employs TRBV23-1 and TRBJ1-5; no D gene is confidently identified. TRBV23-1 is known as an ORF, though its function is uncertain. Sequences were obtained from PBMCs or a T cell subset sorted from them (not recorded which). The CDR3 protein sequence reads: CASSHLDRRGNQPQHF. The sequenced DNA is TGCGCCAGCAGTCACCTGGACCGGAGGGGCAATCAGCCCCAGCATTTT.